This TCR beta chain was observed in a study of T cell changes during pregnancy in multiple sclerosis. The CDR3 is 15 residues long. V was trimmed by 0 bases and J by 2 bases, leaving 10 bases between them. Germline-derived CDR1 and CDR2 are SEHNR and FQNEAQ (reference sequence). The assay was immunoSEQ multiplex PCR, and TCRdb's table has in-frame clones only and misses some. In the table there are over 65,000 clones, more than 85% of which are singletons. The J gene is TRBJ1-2, the V gene TRBV7-9; D call uncertain. The sample in question was peripheral blood, obtained in the first trimester of pregnancy. The sequence derives from a female donor with multiple sclerosis, enrolled in a pregnancy study. The CDR3 here is CASSLAQANNYGYTF. CDR3 coding DNA: TGTGCCAGCAGCTTAGCCCAGGCCAACAACTATGGCTACACCTTC.